One and the same sample provided the 2 T cell receptor beta chains below, sequenced in a study of response to subunit inactivated influenza vaccine. MiXCR, run by TCRdb on the RT-PCR reads, gives a single entry per CDR3 protein. The sample has around 530,000 distinct CDR3 sequences, about 10% seen once. The sequenced sample was PBMCs from blood, obtained on the day of vaccination. These receptors all come from a man between 50 and 59 years old who received an inactivated influenza vaccine.

A few counts support this clonotype. The chain couples TRBV6-1 to TRBJ1-2; TRBD1 aligns across 9 bases. Germline trimming cut 6 bases from V and 0 bases from J; bases unmatched to any gene: 2. Germline values: CDR1 MNHNS, CDR2 SASEGT. The CDR3 runs 14 residues. CDR3 DNA: TGTGCCAGCAGGGGACAGGGAGCTAACTATGGCTACACCTTC. This translates into CASRGQGANYGYTF.

This clonotype was detected only a few times. The V gene is TRBV3-1, the J gene TRBJ2-2; D is possibly TRBD1 or TRBD2 (6 bases each). The V end was cut by 0 bases, the J end by 3 bases, with 14 bases between. The length of the CDR3 is 17 residues. Germline CDR1 LGHDT, CDR2 YNNKEL (reference sequence). The CDR3 nucleotides read TGTGCCAGCAGCCAAGATCTTGTCGGGGGCTACACCGGGGAGCTGTTTTTT. Protein product: CASSQDLVGGYTGELFF. Filled out from reference TRBV3-1 and TRBJ2-2, the complete variable domain reads DTAVSQTPKYLVTQMGNDKSIKCEQNLGHDTMYWYKQDSKKFLKIMFSYNNKELIINETVPNRFSPKSPDKAHLNLHINSLELGDSAVYFCASSQDLVGGYTGELFFGEGSRLTVL.